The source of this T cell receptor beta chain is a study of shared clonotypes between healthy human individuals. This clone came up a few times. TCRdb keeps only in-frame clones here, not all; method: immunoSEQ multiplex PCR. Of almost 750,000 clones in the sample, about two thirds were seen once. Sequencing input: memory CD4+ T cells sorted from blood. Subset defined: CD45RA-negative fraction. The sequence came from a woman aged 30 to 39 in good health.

The CDR3 reads CASSELTGGETQYF. The CDR3, as DNA: TGTGCCAGCAGTGAACTGACAGGAGGGGAGACCCAGTACTTC. The chain joins TRBV6-1 to TRBJ2-5; possibly TRBD1 or TRBD2 for D (6 bases each). Trimming stripped 2 bases from V and 5 bases from J, with 12 bases between. Germline V lookup: CDR1 MNHNS, CDR2 SASEGT. The CDR3 totals 14 residues.